This T cell receptor beta chain originates from a study of blood T cells in healthy people across ages (dated by TCRdb to between 2015 and 2016). Context from the whole study: Template switching captured roughly one uniquely barcoded TCR beta cDNA molecule per two T cells in model experiments. Using deep sequencing normalized with unique cDNA molecular identifiers, the study measured how TCR beta repertoire diversity changes with age. To avoid experimental bias, donors of different ages were randomly spread across the sequencing lanes. Four age groups were formed from the donors: young (average roughly 15 years), middle-aged (approximately 40), aged (around 68) and long-lived (approximately 78). Two additional independent replicas of 1 million unique cDNA reads from the same blood draw were analyzed for two donors (one aged 18 to 30 and one aged 80 or older).

Note on this clonotype: The target of this receptor is not known. The input lacks base qualities; no much larger clone sits a single base away.

The donors were roughly 40 Caucasian individuals from Russia, aged roughly 6 to 90 years, who were systemically healthy. Each donor gave about 9.7 milliliters of peripheral blood, drawn into EDTA-treated Vacutainer tubes. Ficoll-Paque density-gradient centrifugation was used to isolate PBMCs, with at least 6.5 million per sample. Total RNA, at least 6 micrograms per sample, was extracted from PBMCs with Trizol reagent. Naive CD45RAhigh/CD27high T cell percentages were measured by flow cytometry on a PBMC aliquot from every donor. From a lookup of the germline V gene, CDR1 and CDR2 are MRHNA and SNTAGT. At the junction V is shortened by 7 bases and J by 1 base, with 12 bases in between. Measured from the cysteine to the phenylalanine, the CDR3 is 14 residues long. Only the CDR3 DNA stays, 42 bases, in frame from base 1. The research as a whole found: The CMV infection status of donors was not known, potentially confounding age-related changes in expanded clonotypes. Observed TCR beta diversity per million T cells fell roughly linearly with age, and a significant reduction was already apparent by age about 43. Observed TCR beta diversity correlated strongly with the percentage of naive T cells measured by flow cytometry. Since profiling was done on bulk unsorted PBMCs, naive and antigen-experienced compartments could not be conclusively compared. The long-lived group showed more naive CD4+ T cells, fewer expanded clones and increased TCR diversity than the aged group, suggesting age selection. Estimates of total diversity based on one million sequenced T cells were considered lower bounds and underestimates.

The method was 5' RACE. The reads were generated on an Illumina HiSeq 2500. The second PCR ran for roughly 7 to 12 cycles and used a J-beta primer mix along with a sample-barcoded 5' primer. A unique molecular identifier was introduced onto each TCR beta cDNA molecule by a template-switch 5' adaptor carrying 12 random nucleotides. At least 3 million CDR3-containing paired-end reads were obtained from each sample. First-strand cDNA synthesis was performed from all RNA using the Mint cDNA synthesis kit, with priming by a TRBC-specific oligonucleotide. All cDNA was treated with uracil-DNA glycosylase and then went through a first 18-cycle PCR with the universal primers M1SS and BC2_uni_R. The authors' analysis ran thus. Each sample was normalized by randomly selecting 1 million high-quality reads, each carrying a distinct molecular identifier. Reads sharing molecular identifiers were discarded rather than binned into consensus sequences. CDR3 identification, clonotype clustering and error correction used MiTCR with a Q25 quality threshold and the strictest error-elimination algorithm. A nonparametric unseen species model with Euler transformation was used to estimate lower-bound total TCR beta diversity. TCRdb itself trimmed the public reads at Q25 with fastp, ran MiXCR and retained productive beta chains. Merged by CDR3 protein, the rows form single entries marked with the most common genes and DNA. TCRdb, not the original authors, processed these V and J calls. The sample table contains about 1.8 million distinct CDR3 sequences; only one count was recorded for 40% to 55% of them. The ten largest clones take up approximately 2.1% of the sample.

The sequenced sample consisted of blood. The source is a woman in her thirties or forties in good health. The rearranged segments are TRBV6-4 and TRBJ2-3; the D gene is possibly TRBD1 or TRBD2, with 5 bases matching each. The CDR3 sequence is CASTRDAGTDTQYF. The nucleotide sequence is TGTGCCAGCACCCGGGACGCCGGCACAGATACGCAGTATTTT.